Below, 2 T cell receptor beta chains from the same sample are listed, as sequenced in a study of neurological immune-mediated disorders. Each CDR3 protein is one row after TCRdb ran MiXCR on the 5' RACE reads. The profile shows 57,000 or so distinct CDR3 sequences, over 9.5% of them singletons. Source material: PBMCs. These receptors were obtained from a man aged 60-69 years in good health.

This clonotype has a count of ten or more. The V gene is TRBV7-8, the J gene TRBJ2-1; D is perhaps TRBD2 (6 bases). This CDR3 spans 17 amino acids. CDR1 and CDR2 from the germline V gene are SGHVS and FQNEAQ. Trimming stripped 3 bases from V and 0 bases from J, with 15 bases between. DNA for the CDR3: TGTGCCAGCAGCTTTATCCCGGGGGTCAGCTCCTACAATGAGCAGTTCTTC. Translated, it gives CASSFIPGVSSYNEQFF.

This clonotype was seen repeatedly, ten times or more. This chain uses TRBV11-2 with TRBJ2-2; D unclear. Trimming took off 6 bases at V and 0 bases at J, with 11 bases between the two ends. The CDR3 is made up of 15 amino acids. Germline V gene data show CDR1 as SGHAT and CDR2 as FQNNGV. The DNA of the CDR3 is TGTGCCAGCAGTCGGAAGGAATCGAACACCGGGGAGCTGTTTTTT. It encodes CASSRKESNTGELFF.